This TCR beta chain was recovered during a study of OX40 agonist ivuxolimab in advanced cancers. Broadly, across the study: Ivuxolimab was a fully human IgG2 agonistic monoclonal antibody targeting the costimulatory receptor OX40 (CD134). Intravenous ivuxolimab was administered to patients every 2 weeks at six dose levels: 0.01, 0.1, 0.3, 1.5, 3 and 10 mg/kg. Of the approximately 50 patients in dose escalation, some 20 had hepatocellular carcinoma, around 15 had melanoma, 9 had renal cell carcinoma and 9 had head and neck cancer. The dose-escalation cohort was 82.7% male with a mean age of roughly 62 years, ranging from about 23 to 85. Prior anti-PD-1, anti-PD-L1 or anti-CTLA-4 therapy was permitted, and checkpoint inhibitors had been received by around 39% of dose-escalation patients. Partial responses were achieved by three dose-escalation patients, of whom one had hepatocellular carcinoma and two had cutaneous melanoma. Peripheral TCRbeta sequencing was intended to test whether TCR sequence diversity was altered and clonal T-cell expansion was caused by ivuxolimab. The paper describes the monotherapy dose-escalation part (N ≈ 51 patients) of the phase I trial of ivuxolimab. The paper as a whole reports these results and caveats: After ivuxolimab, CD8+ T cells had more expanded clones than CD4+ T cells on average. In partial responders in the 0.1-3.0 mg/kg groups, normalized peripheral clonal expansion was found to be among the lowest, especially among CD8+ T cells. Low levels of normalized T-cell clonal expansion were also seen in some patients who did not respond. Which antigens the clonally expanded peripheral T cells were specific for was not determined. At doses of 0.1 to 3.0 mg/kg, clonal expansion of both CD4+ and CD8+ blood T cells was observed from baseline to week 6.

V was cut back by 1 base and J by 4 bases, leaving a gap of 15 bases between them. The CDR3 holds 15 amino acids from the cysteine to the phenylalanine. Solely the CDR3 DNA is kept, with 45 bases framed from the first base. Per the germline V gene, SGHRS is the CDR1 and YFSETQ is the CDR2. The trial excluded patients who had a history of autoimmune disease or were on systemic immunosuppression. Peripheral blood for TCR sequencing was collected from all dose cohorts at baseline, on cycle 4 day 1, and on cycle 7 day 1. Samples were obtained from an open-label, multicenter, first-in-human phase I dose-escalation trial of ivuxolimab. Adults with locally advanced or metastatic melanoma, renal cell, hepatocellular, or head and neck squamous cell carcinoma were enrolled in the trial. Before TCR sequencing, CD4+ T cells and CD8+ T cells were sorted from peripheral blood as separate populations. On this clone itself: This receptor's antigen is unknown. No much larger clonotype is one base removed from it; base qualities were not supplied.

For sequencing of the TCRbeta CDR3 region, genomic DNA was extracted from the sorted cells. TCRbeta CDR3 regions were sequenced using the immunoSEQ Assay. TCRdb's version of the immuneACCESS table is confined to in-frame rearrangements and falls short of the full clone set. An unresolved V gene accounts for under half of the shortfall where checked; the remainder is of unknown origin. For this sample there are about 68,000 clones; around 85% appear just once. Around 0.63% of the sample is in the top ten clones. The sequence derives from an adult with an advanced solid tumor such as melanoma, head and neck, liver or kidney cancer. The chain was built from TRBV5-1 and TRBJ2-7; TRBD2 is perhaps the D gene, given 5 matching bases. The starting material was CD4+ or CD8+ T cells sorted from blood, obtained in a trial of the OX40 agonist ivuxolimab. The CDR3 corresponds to CASSLNPQGSYEQYF. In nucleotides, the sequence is TGCGCCAGCAGCTTGAACCCCCAAGGGAGTTACGAGCAGTACTTC. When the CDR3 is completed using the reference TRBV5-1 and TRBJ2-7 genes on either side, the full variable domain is KAGVTQTPRYLIKTRGQQVTLSCSPISGHRSVSWYQQTPGQGLQFLFEYFSETQRNKGNFPGRFSGRQFSNSRSEMNVSTLELGDSALYLCASSLNPQGSYEQYFGPGTRLTVT.